This T cell receptor (beta chain) is from a study of T cell responses to AZD1222 COVID-19 vaccine. Findings and limits, study-wide: Once two AZD1222 doses were given, Spike-specific TCR breadth and depth went up. Among the donors, most were white British and more were female, and clonal diversity was possibly underestimated. The repertoires were collected only after the peak T cell response.

CDR3 length: 12 residues. The ends lost 1 base at V and 8 bases at J; junction bases unmatched: 1. Germline-derived CDR1 and CDR2 are PRHDT and FYEKMQ (reference sequence). Profiled with immunoSEQ multiplex PCR; TCRdb holds only in-frame clones, not every one. The sample carries over 150,000 clones, 92% recorded once. Note on this clone: What it binds is not known.

The genes are TRBV13 and TRBJ1-2, with 7 bases identical to TRBD1. This receptor was obtained from an adult in good health. Sample: peripheral blood, taken on day 0 of MenACWY control vaccination. Here the CDR3 reads CASSLDRGGYTF. The CDR3 DNA sequence: TGTGCCAGCAGCTTAGACAGGGGAGGCTACACCTTC.